The rows below give T cell receptor beta chains drawn from one sample of a study of cytomegalovirus exposure and HLA in healthy donors. The repertoire was sequenced with immunoSEQ multiplex PCR; TCRdb's copy has only in-frame clones and lacks some. Found here are 90,000 to 150,000 clones, 75% to 90% of them singletons; the top ten hold around 0.24%. The material sequenced was PBMCs. The receptors originated from a man aged 50-59 years in good health and CMV-seronegative. CDR3s include the opening cysteine and the closing phenylalanine or tryptophan. Each record gives: clone size, V gene, J gene, D gene, CDR3 protein, CDR3 DNA. D genes are given only for firm matches. Clone size is not always given. Where it is, it says once, few, many or a class for expanded clones.

clone_size: .
v_call: TRBV14
j_call: TRBJ2-7
d_call: .
cdr3_aa: CASTKSGPAYEQYF
cdr3_nt: TGTGCCAGCACAAAAAGTGGGCCAGCCTACGAGCAGTACTTC

clone_size: .
v_call: TRBV6-1
j_call: TRBJ2-7
d_call: .
cdr3_aa: CASSETDSPNF
cdr3_nt: TGTGCCAGCAGTGAAACAGATTCACCAAATTTC

clone_size: .
v_call: TRBV6-1
j_call: TRBJ1-2
d_call: .
cdr3_aa: CASRSGHSSYGYTF
cdr3_nt: TGTGCCAGCAGGTCGGGACATTCGAGCTATGGCTACACCTTC

clone_size: .
v_call: TRBV11-2
j_call: TRBJ2-1
d_call: .
cdr3_aa: CASSLLRGRTYNEQFF
cdr3_nt: TGTGCCAGCAGCCTCCTTCGGGGAAGGACCTACAATGAGCAGTTCTTC

clone_size: .
v_call: TRBV25-1
j_call: TRBJ2-3
d_call: TRBD2
cdr3_aa: CASSGRAQRGQVYTQYF
cdr3_nt: TGTGCCAGCAGTGGCCGAGCCCAGCGGGGCCAGGTCTATACGCAGTATTTT

clone_size: .
v_call: TRBV27
j_call: TRBJ1-1
d_call: .
cdr3_aa: CASSFTGPMNTEAFF
cdr3_nt: TGTGCCAGCAGTTTTACAGGGCCCATGAACACTGAAGCTTTCTTT

clone_size: .
v_call: TRBV4-1
j_call: TRBJ2-5
d_call: .
cdr3_aa: CASSQVQQGRETQYF
cdr3_nt: TGCGCCAGCAGCCAAGTGCAACAGGGACGAGAGACCCAGTACTTC

clone_size: .
v_call: TRBV5-6
j_call: TRBJ1-5
d_call: .
cdr3_aa: CASSLSQGEGDGNQPQHF
cdr3_nt: TGTGCCAGCAGCTTATCGCAGGGAGAGGGGGACGGCAATCAGCCCCAGCATTTT

clone_size: .
v_call: TRBV29-1
j_call: TRBJ1-1
d_call: .
cdr3_aa: CSVFGGQGNTEAFF
cdr3_nt: TGCAGCGTTTTCGGGGGGCAGGGGAACACTGAAGCTTTCTTT

clone_size: .
v_call: TRBV7-5
j_call: TRBJ1-1
d_call: .
cdr3_aa: CVRSSRPSLDTEAFF
cdr3_nt: TGTGTCAGAAGTTCTCGCCCTAGCCTAGACACTGAAGCTTTCTTT

clone_size: .
v_call: TRBV9
j_call: TRBJ1-2
d_call: TRBD1
cdr3_aa: CASSQDRLANYGYTF
cdr3_nt: TGTGCCAGCAGTCAGGACAGGCTCGCTAACTATGGCTACACCTTC

clone_size: few
v_call: TRBV2
j_call: TRBJ1-1
d_call: .
cdr3_aa: CATGGARNTEAFF
cdr3_nt: TGTGCCACCGGGGGGGCTCGGAACACTGAAGCTTTCTTT

clone_size: .
v_call: TRBV27
j_call: TRBJ2-1
d_call: TRBD2
cdr3_aa: CASSTPSLAGAYNEQFF
cdr3_nt: TGTGCCAGCAGTACGCCCTCCCTAGCGGGAGCCTACAATGAGCAGTTCTTC

clone_size: .
v_call: TRBV7-9
j_call: TRBJ1-1
d_call: .
cdr3_aa: CASSSPGGTEAFF
cdr3_nt: TGTGCCAGCAGCTCCCCCGGGGGTACTGAAGCTTTCTTT

clone_size: once
v_call: TRBV15
j_call: TRBJ1-1
d_call: .
cdr3_aa: CATSRDRANTEAFF
cdr3_nt: TGTGCCACCAGCAGAGATCGAGCGAACACTGAAGCTTTCTTT

clone_size: .
v_call: TRBV15
j_call: TRBJ2-3
d_call: TRBD2
cdr3_aa: CATSRDPIGTSGGDTQYF
cdr3_nt: TGTGCCACCAGCAGAGATCCAATCGGGACTAGCGGTGGAGATACGCAGTATTTT

clone_size: .
v_call: TRBV28
j_call: TRBJ2-5
d_call: TRBD2
cdr3_aa: CASSHRTSGGETQYF
cdr3_nt: TGTGCCAGCAGTCATAGGACTAGCGGGGGAGAGACCCAGTACTTC

clone_size: .
v_call: TRBV11-2
j_call: TRBJ2-2
d_call: .
cdr3_aa: CASSLGWGANTGELFF
cdr3_nt: TGTGCCAGCAGCTTGGGGTGGGGGGCGAACACCGGGGAGCTGTTTTTT

clone_size: .
v_call: TRBV10-3
j_call: TRBJ2-7
d_call: .
cdr3_aa: CAISGVSYEQYF
cdr3_nt: TGTGCCATCAGCGGAGTCTCCTACGAGCAGTACTTC

clone_size: .
v_call: TRBV7-8
j_call: TRBJ2-3
d_call: .
cdr3_aa: CASSRGASGADTQYF
cdr3_nt: TGTGCCAGCAGCCGGGGGGCTAGCGGTGCAGATACGCAGTATTTT

clone_size: .
v_call: TRBV11-2
j_call: TRBJ1-1
d_call: .
cdr3_aa: CASSPVALAMNTEAFF
cdr3_nt: TGTGCCAGCAGCCCAGTGGCGCTAGCCATGAACACTGAAGCTTTCTTT

clone_size: once
v_call: TRBV4-1
j_call: TRBJ1-4
d_call: .
cdr3_aa: CASSRPRQGLNEKLFF
cdr3_nt: TGCGCCAGCAGCCGTCCGCGCCAGGGGCTAAATGAAAAACTGTTTTTT

clone_size: .
v_call: TRBV5-6
j_call: TRBJ1-2
d_call: .
cdr3_aa: CASSLVAGDGYTF
cdr3_nt: TGTGCCAGCAGCTTGGTGGCCGGGGATGGCTACACCTTC

clone_size: .
v_call: TRBV7-2
j_call: TRBJ1-5
d_call: .
cdr3_aa: CASSFLGSGQPQHF
cdr3_nt: TGTGCCAGCAGCTTTCTTGGTTCGGGGCAGCCCCAGCATTTT

clone_size: .
v_call: TRBV27
j_call: TRBJ1-1
d_call: .
cdr3_aa: CASSMTVNTEAFF
cdr3_nt: TGTGCCAGCAGTATGACAGTGAACACTGAAGCTTTCTTT

clone_size: .
v_call: TRBV10-3
j_call: TRBJ1-6
d_call: TRBD1
cdr3_aa: CAINRDSGSPLHF
cdr3_nt: TGTGCCATCAACCGGGACAGCGGTTCACCCCTCCACTTT

clone_size: once
v_call: TRBV2
j_call: TRBJ2-1
d_call: TRBD2
cdr3_aa: CASSGLAGPAYNEQFF
cdr3_nt: TGTGCCAGCAGTGGGCTAGCGGGGCCCGCGTACAATGAGCAGTTCTTC

clone_size: .
v_call: TRBV30
j_call: TRBJ1-2
d_call: TRBD1
cdr3_aa: CAWSVTGGYGYTF
cdr3_nt: TGTGCCTGGAGTGTCACAGGGGGATATGGCTACACCTTC

clone_size: .
v_call: TRBV6-5
j_call: TRBJ2-5
d_call: TRBD2
cdr3_aa: CASSWTWRGGETQYF
cdr3_nt: TGTGCCAGCAGTTGGACGTGGCGGGGGGGAGAGACCCAGTACTTC

clone_size: .
v_call: TRBV9
j_call: TRBJ2-1
d_call: TRBD2
cdr3_aa: CASSVAIGPVGGNEQFF
cdr3_nt: TGTGCCAGCAGCGTAGCGATCGGACCGGTCGGGGGGAATGAGCAGTTCTTC

clone_size: .
v_call: TRBV11-3
j_call: TRBJ2-7
d_call: TRBD1
cdr3_aa: CASSLGRDSHDEQYF
cdr3_nt: TGTGCCAGCAGCTTAGGACGGGACAGTCACGACGAGCAGTACTTC

clone_size: .
v_call: TRBV28
j_call: TRBJ1-5
d_call: TRBD1
cdr3_aa: CASSQQGYEQPQHF
cdr3_nt: TGTGCCAGCAGCCAACAGGGGTATGAGCAGCCCCAGCATTTT

clone_size: .
v_call: TRBV9
j_call: TRBJ2-5
d_call: .
cdr3_aa: CASSVEGTPRETQYF
cdr3_nt: TGTGCCAGCAGCGTAGAAGGGACACCCCGAGAGACCCAGTACTTC

clone_size: .
v_call: TRBV4-3
j_call: TRBJ2-7
d_call: .
cdr3_aa: CASSQETDSSYEQYF
cdr3_nt: TGCGCCAGCAGCCAAGAAACGGACAGCTCCTACGAGCAGTACTTC

clone_size: .
v_call: TRBV9
j_call: TRBJ1-2
d_call: .
cdr3_aa: CASSGDRRNYGYTF
cdr3_nt: TGTGCCAGCAGCGGAGACAGAAGAAACTATGGCTACACCTTC

clone_size: .
v_call: TRBV4-2
j_call: TRBJ2-3
d_call: .
cdr3_aa: CASSQVGATSTDTQYF
cdr3_nt: TGTGCCAGCAGCCAAGTCGGCGCGACTAGCACAGATACGCAGTATTTT

clone_size: .
v_call: TRBV11-3
j_call: TRBJ2-3
d_call: TRBD2
cdr3_aa: CASSLGASGSHTQYF
cdr3_nt: TGTGCCAGCAGCTTAGGGGCTAGCGGGTCCCATACGCAGTATTTT

clone_size: .
v_call: TRBV4-3
j_call: TRBJ2-3
d_call: TRBD2
cdr3_aa: CASSRLAGGTDTQYF
cdr3_nt: TGCGCCAGCAGTCGACTAGCGGGAGGCACAGATACGCAGTATTTT

clone_size: .
v_call: TRBV5-7
j_call: TRBJ2-4
d_call: .
cdr3_aa: CASSLTVAKNIQYF
cdr3_nt: TGTGCCAGCAGCTTGACGGTAGCCAAAAACATTCAGTACTTC

clone_size: .
v_call: TRBV5-4
j_call: TRBJ2-1
d_call: TRBD2
cdr3_aa: CASSPPSGGASEQFF
cdr3_nt: TGTGCCAGCAGCCCGCCTAGCGGGGGGGCCTCGGAGCAGTTCTTC

clone_size: once
v_call: TRBV27
j_call: TRBJ2-7
d_call: TRBD2
cdr3_aa: CASSRLARYYEQYF
cdr3_nt: TGTGCCAGCAGCAGACTAGCACGTTACTACGAGCAGTACTTC

clone_size: .
v_call: TRBV6-5
j_call: TRBJ2-5
d_call: .
cdr3_aa: CASSPGVEAETQYF
cdr3_nt: TGTGCCAGCAGCCCAGGTGTGGAGGCAGAGACCCAGTACTTC

clone_size: few
v_call: TRBV15
j_call: TRBJ2-7
d_call: .
cdr3_aa: CATSRSLSEQYF
cdr3_nt: TGTGCCACCAGCAGATCCCTTTCCGAGCAGTACTTC

clone_size: .
v_call: TRBV6-1
j_call: TRBJ2-7
d_call: .
cdr3_aa: CASSEYSYEQYF
cdr3_nt: TGTGCCAGCAGTGAGTACTCCTACGAGCAGTACTTC

clone_size: .
v_call: TRBV6-6
j_call: TRBJ1-2
d_call: TRBD1
cdr3_aa: CASSPGQGMVYGYTF
cdr3_nt: TGTGCCAGCAGCCCGGGACAGGGGATGGTCTATGGCTACACCTTC

clone_size: .
v_call: TRBV10-3
j_call: TRBJ2-3
d_call: TRBD1
cdr3_aa: CAISEDRGGDTQYF
cdr3_nt: TGTGCCATCAGTGAAGACAGGGGAGGAGATACGCAGTATTTT

clone_size: .
v_call: TRBV19
j_call: TRBJ1-1
d_call: TRBD1
cdr3_aa: CASSIDRDRNEAFF
cdr3_nt: TGTGCCAGTAGTATAGATCGGGACAGGAATGAAGCTTTCTTT

clone_size: .
v_call: TRBV27
j_call: TRBJ2-7
d_call: .
cdr3_aa: CASSWGGTPYEQYF
cdr3_nt: TGTGCCAGCAGTTGGGGAGGGACACCCTACGAGCAGTACTTC

clone_size: .
v_call: TRBV5-1
j_call: TRBJ2-7
d_call: .
cdr3_aa: CASSEQGHPMEQYF
cdr3_nt: TGCGCCAGCAGCGAGCAGGGACACCCTATGGAGCAGTACTTC

clone_size: .
v_call: TRBV18
j_call: TRBJ1-3
d_call: TRBD1
cdr3_aa: CASSPAGQSSGNTIYF
cdr3_nt: TGTGCCAGCTCACCTGCGGGACAGAGCTCTGGAAACACCATATATTTT

clone_size: .
v_call: TRBV29-1
j_call: TRBJ2-2
d_call: .
cdr3_aa: CSAETSNTGELFF
cdr3_nt: TGCAGCGCCGAGACATCGAACACCGGGGAGCTGTTTTTT

clone_size: .
v_call: TRBV7-2
j_call: TRBJ2-3
d_call: TRBD2
cdr3_aa: CASSLGRLAPDTQYF
cdr3_nt: TGTGCCAGCAGCTTAGGGAGACTAGCTCCAGATACGCAGTATTTT

clone_size: .
v_call: TRBV6-4
j_call: TRBJ1-5
d_call: TRBD1
cdr3_aa: CASSDWDRGQSQPQHF
cdr3_nt: TGTGCCAGCAGTGATTGGGACAGGGGGCAGAGTCAGCCCCAGCATTTT

clone_size: .
v_call: TRBV29-1
j_call: TRBJ2-3
d_call: .
cdr3_aa: CSVDLTDTDTQYF
cdr3_nt: TGCAGCGTTGACTTGACAGACACAGATACGCAGTATTTT

clone_size: few
v_call: TRBV29-1
j_call: TRBJ2-7
d_call: .
cdr3_aa: CSVGGTLGIHEQYF
cdr3_nt: TGCAGCGTTGGCGGGACTTTGGGGATCCACGAGCAGTACTTC

clone_size: .
v_call: TRBV11-3
j_call: TRBJ1-1
d_call: TRBD1
cdr3_aa: CASSSGGVDTEAFF
cdr3_nt: TGTGCCAGCAGTTCAGGGGGCGTAGACACTGAAGCTTTCTTT

clone_size: .
v_call: TRBV7-9
j_call: TRBJ1-2
d_call: .
cdr3_aa: CASSLASQRAYGYTF
cdr3_nt: TGTGCCAGCAGCTTAGCGTCACAGAGAGCCTATGGCTACACCTTC